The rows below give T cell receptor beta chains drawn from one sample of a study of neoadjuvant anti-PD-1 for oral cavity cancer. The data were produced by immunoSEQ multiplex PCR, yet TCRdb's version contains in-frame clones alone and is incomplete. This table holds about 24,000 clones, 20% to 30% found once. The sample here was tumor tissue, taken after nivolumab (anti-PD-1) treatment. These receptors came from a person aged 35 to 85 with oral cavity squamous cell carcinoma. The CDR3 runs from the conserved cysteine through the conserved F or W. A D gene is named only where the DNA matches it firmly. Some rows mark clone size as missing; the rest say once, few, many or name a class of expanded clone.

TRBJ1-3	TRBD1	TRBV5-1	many	TGCGCCAGCGGGACAGGCTCTGGAAACACCATATATTTT	CASGTGSGNTIYF
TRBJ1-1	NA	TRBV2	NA	TGTGCCAGCAGTGTGGGACGGAGAAACACTGAAGCTTTCTTT	CASSVGRRNTEAFF
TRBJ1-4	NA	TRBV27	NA	TGTGCCAGCAGTTTCTTCAGGGGACTAGCTAATGAAAAACTGTTTTTT	CASSFFRGLANEKLFF
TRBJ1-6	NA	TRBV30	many	TGTGCCTGGATCGCACAGGGATATCGTTGTTCACCCCTCCACTTT	CAWIAQGYRCSPLHF
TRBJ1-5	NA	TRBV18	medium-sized	TGTGCCAGCTCACCAGACACTAGCAATCAGCCCCAGCATTTT	CASSPDTSNQPQHF
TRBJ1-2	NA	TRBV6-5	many	TGTGCCAGCAGTGACTCGGGGGGCTACGATGGCTACACCTTC	CASSDSGGYDGYTF
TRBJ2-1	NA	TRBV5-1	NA	TGCGCCAGCAGCTTTCAAGGGGAGAATGAGCAGTTCTTC	CASSFQGENEQFF
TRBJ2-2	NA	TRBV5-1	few	TGCGCCAGCAGCTCCTCTGGCGGGGCCGACACCGGGGAGCTGTTTTTT	CASSSSGGADTGELFF
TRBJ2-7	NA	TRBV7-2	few	TGTGCCAGCAGCTCAAGTTGGCTGGGCGAGCAGTACTTC	CASSSSWLGEQYF
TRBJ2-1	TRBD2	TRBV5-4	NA	TGTGCCAGCAGCTTGCCCGGACTAGCGCATTACAATGAGCAGTTCTTC	CASSLPGLAHYNEQFF
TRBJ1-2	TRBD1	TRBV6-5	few	TGTGCCAGCAGTTACTCGAGGGGGCCCGTTGGCTACACCTTC	CASSYSRGPVGYTF
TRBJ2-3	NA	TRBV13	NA	TGTGCCAGCAGCTCCTTGACAGGCACAGATACGCAGTATTTT	CASSSLTGTDTQYF
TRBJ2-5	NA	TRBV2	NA	TGTGCCAGCAGTGAGGAGATGGGGACCCAGTACTTC	CASSEEMGTQYF
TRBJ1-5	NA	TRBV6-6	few	TGTGCCAGCAGTTACGACCCAGGAAATCTGCCCCAGCATTTT	CASSYDPGNLPQHF
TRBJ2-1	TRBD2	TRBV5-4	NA	TGTGCCAGCCGGAAGGAGACTAGCGGGCTAAATGAGCAGTTCTTC	CASRKETSGLNEQFF
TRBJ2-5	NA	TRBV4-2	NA	TGTGCCAGCAGCCAAGAGACCGGTATACAAGAGACCCAGTACTTC	CASSQETGIQETQYF
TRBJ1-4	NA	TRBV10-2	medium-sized	TGCGCCACCCGACAGGCGGAAAAACTGTTTTTT	CATRQAEKLFF
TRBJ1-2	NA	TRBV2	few	TGTGCCAGCAGTGCGGACATTAACTATGGCTACACCTTC	CASSADINYGYTF
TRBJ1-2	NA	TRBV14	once	TGTGCCAGCAGCCAAGATACAGGGTTGTCCTATGGCTACACCTTC	CASSQDTGLSYGYTF
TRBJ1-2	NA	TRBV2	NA	TGTGCCAGCAGTGAGCCTGCGGGGTATGGCTACACCTTC	CASSEPAGYGYTF
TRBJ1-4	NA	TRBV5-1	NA	TGCGCCAGCAGCTTCGGGGGGCCCAATGAAAAACTGTTTTTT	CASSFGGPNEKLFF
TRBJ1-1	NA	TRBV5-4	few	TGTGCCAGCAGGTTCTCCGTAGGAACTGAAGCTTTCTTT	CASRFSVGTEAFF
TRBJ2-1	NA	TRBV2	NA	TGTGCCAGCAGTGACGCTAGCGTCGTGGGTAAAAAGCAGTTCTTC	CASSDASVVGKKQFF
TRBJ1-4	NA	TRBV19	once	TGTGCCAGTAGCAACCGGAGGCTACAGGGTACTAATGAAAAACTGTTTTTT	CASSNRRLQGTNEKLFF
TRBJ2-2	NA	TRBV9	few	TGTGCCAGCAGCGCCCGCCCCGACGGGGAGCTGTTTTTT	CASSARPDGELFF
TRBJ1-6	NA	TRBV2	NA	TGTGCCAGCATTGGACAGCCGGGGTCACCCCTCCACTTT	CASIGQPGSPLHF
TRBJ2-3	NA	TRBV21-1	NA	TGTGCCAGCAGCATGACATGTGATACGCAGTATTTT	CASSMTCDTQYF
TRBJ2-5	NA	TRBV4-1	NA	TGCGCCAGCAGCCGGACTGGAGAGACCCAGTACTTC	CASSRTGETQYF
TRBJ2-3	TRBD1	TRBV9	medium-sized	TGTGCCAGCAGCCTCCAAGGGTGGGGGACAGGGGCCGCCGATACGCAGTATTTT	CASSLQGWGTGAADTQYF
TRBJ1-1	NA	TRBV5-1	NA	TGCGCCAGCAGCTTGGATCCGGGGGGCACTGAAGCTTTCTTT	CASSLDPGGTEAFF
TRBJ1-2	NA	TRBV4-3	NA	TGCGCCAGCAGCCAAGATCCGGGGGCTTGGGATGGCTACACCTTC	CASSQDPGAWDGYTF
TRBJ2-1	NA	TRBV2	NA	TGTGCCAGCAGTGGGGACGGTGTGTACAATGAGCAGTTCTTC	CASSGDGVYNEQFF
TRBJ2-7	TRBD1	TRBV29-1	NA	TGCAGCGTTGGGGGGACAGGGAAGTCCTACGAGCAGTACTTC	CSVGGTGKSYEQYF
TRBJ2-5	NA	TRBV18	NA	TGTGCCAGCTCACCCTGGACAGTGGGAGAGACCCAGTACTTC	CASSPWTVGETQYF
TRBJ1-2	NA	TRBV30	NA	TGTGCCTGGAAGGCCCCGGGCCCCAGGGGAGCCTTTAACTATGGCTACACCTTC	CAWKAPGPRGAFNYGYTF
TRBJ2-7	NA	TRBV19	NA	TGTGCCAGACGAGACTACGAGCAGTACTTC	CARRDYEQYF
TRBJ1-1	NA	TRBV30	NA	TGTGCCCGGGAAGGTCAGAACACTGAAGCTTTCTTT	CAREGQNTEAFF
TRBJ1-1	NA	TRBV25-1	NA	TGTGCCAGCAGTGAAGGGGGGCACCCTGAAGCTTTCTTT	CASSEGGHPEAFF
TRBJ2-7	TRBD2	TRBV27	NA	TGTGCCAGCACTGGACTAGCGGGAGGGGGCGAGCAGTACTTC	CASTGLAGGGEQYF
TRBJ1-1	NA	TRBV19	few	TGTGCCAGTAGTATAGGCCGCGGCACTGAAGCTTTCTTT	CASSIGRGTEAFF
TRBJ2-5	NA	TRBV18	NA	TGTGCCAGCTCCGACTGGGGCCAAGAGACCCAGTACTTC	CASSDWGQETQYF
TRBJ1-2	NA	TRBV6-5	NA	TGTGCCAGCAGTCCCGGGGGGGGAATGGATGGCTACACCTTC	CASSPGGGMDGYTF
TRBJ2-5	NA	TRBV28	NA	TGTGCCAGCAGTTTAGGGGTCGTAGAGACCCAGTACTTC	CASSLGVVETQYF